The 23 T cell receptor beta chains listed next were all sequenced from one sample in a study of shared clonotypes between healthy human individuals. CD45RO-negative, CCR7-positively selected cells formed the naive CD8 fraction, excluding terminally differentiated effector memory CD45RA+ cells. Clones were sequenced by immunoSEQ multiplex PCR, and TCRdb holds only the in-frame ones, with some missing. This table holds around 700,000 clones, about 91% found once. Source material: naive CD8+ T cells sorted from blood. The source is a man aged 25-45 years in good health.

The CDR3 nucleotides read TGTGCCAGCAGCTTGGATGGGGGGGCATTCGTGAACACTGAAGCTTTCTTT. This encodes CASSLDGGAFVNTEAFF. The rearrangement uses TRBV5-4 and TRBJ1-1, with D possibly being TRBD1 (6 bases). CDR1 is SGHNT and CDR2 is YYREEE in the germline V gene (reference sequence). V was clipped by 0 bases and J by 0 bases, with 15 bases between them. The CDR3 is 17 residues long.

A single count supports this clone. The same CDR3 also results from other DNA sequences found in this sample. V and J are TRBV5-1 and TRBJ2-1; D remains unclear. Trimming cost V 0 bases and J 4 bases, with 5 bases left between them. The CDR3 covers 13 residues. Germline V CDR1 and CDR2: SGHRS, YFSETQ. DNA for the CDR3: TGCGCCAGCAGCTTGGGTGGTTACAATGAGCAGTTCTTC. The encoded protein is CASSLGGYNEQFF.

V gene TRBV10-1 combines with J gene TRBJ2-7; D not certain. Germline V CDR1 and CDR2: WNHNN, SYGVQD (reference sequence). The CDR3 is 16 amino acids. Between the trimmed V and J ends, which lost 3 bases and 2 bases, there was a span of 17 bases. This chain's CDR3 is CASSDSSVTPTYEQYF. The CDR3 bases are TGCGCCAGCAGTGACTCCAGCGTGACACCTACCTACGAGCAGTACTTC.

The chain employs TRBV29-1 and TRBJ2-5; maybe TRBD1 (5 bases). CDR3 size: 14 residues. V shed 4 bases and J shed 5 bases, with 17 bases lying between them. Germline lookup yields CDR1 SQVTM and CDR2 ANQGSEA. The CDR3 DNA reads TGCAGCGTTGGGCGAGTGGGGCGGCTGGAGACCCAGTACTTC. Amino acids: CSVGRVGRLETQYF.

With respect to this clone: The junction departs from the called germline gene at one end, perhaps through a read error. J is TRBJ2-1 and V is TRBV7-8; 12 nucleotides match TRBD1. From germline, CDR1 is SGHVS and CDR2 FQNEAQ. The CDR3 is made up of 16 amino acids. CDR3 amino acids: CASSLAWDRGLDEQFF. CDR3 in DNA: TGTGCCAGCAGTTTAGCTTGGGACAGGGGGCTCGATGAGCAGTTCTTC.

The chain employs TRBV11-2 and TRBJ2-5; 8 bases are shared with TRBD1. This CDR3 is 16 amino acids long. The V and J ends lost 0 bases and 3 bases, in that order; junction bases with no gene match: 6. Germline loops: CDR1 SGHAT, CDR2 FQNNGV. The CDR3 loop reads CASSLEAGGAKETQYF. The CDR3 nucleotides read TGTGCCAGCAGCTTAGAGGCAGGGGGCGCAAAAGAGACCCAGTACTTC. The full variable domain, with the rest looked up from reference TRBV11-2 and TRBJ2-5, is EAGVAQSPRYKIIEKRQSVAFWCNPISGHATLYWYQQILGQGPKLLIQFQNNGVVDDSQLPKDRFSAERLKGVDSTLKIQPAKLEDSAVYLCASSLEAGGAKETQYFGPGTRLLVL.

This clone turned up a few times. The rearrangement joins TRBV6-4 to TRBJ2-1, with D uncertain. Germline V gives CDR1 MRHNA, CDR2 SNTAGT. V lost 0 bases to trimming and J lost 0 bases, with 6 bases between them. The CDR3 contains 15 residues. CDR3 sequence reads: CASSDSASSYNEQFF. CDR3 bases: TGTGCCAGCAGTGACTCGGCTAGCTCCTACAATGAGCAGTTCTTC.

This sequence joins TRBV6-5 and TRBJ2-1, with D perhaps matching TRBD2 (7 bases). The CDR3 runs 16 residues. Germline CDR1 reads MNHEY; CDR2 reads SVGAGI. V was shortened by 2 bases and J by 0 bases, with 11 bases between the two germline ends. CDR3 sequence: CASSYGGDNSYNEQFF. The CDR3 DNA sequence: TGTGCCAGCAGTTACGGGGGGGACAACTCCTACAATGAGCAGTTCTTC.

V gene TRBV9 combines with J gene TRBJ2-5; TRBD2 matches at 14 bases. V gave up 4 bases and J gave up 4 bases; unmatched junction bases: 6. Germline assignment: CDR1 SGDLS and CDR2 YYNGEE. There are 16 residues in the CDR3. CDR3 DNA: TGTGCCAGCAGCCGACCGGGACTAGCGGGAGCAGAGACCCAGTACTTC. It yields the protein CASSRPGLAGAETQYF.

This chain links TRBV6-6 with TRBJ2-5; a possible D gene is TRBD1 (8 bases). Deletions cut 2 bases from V and 5 bases from J, with 18 bases between. The germline V gene has CDR1 MNHNY and CDR2 SVGAGI (reference sequence). CDR3 length equals 16 residues. CDR3 residues: CASSYPGGQDGETQYF. Here the CDR3 DNA reads TGTGCCAGCAGTTACCCGGGGGGACAGGATGGCGAGACCCAGTACTTC.

The chain recombines TRBV5-8 with TRBJ2-7; 12 positions match TRBD2. The V segment lost 3 bases and the J segment 7 bases; nucleotides outside the gene matches: 17. CDR3 length: 18 residues. Germline V CDR1 and CDR2: SGHTS, YDEGEE. CDR3 in DNA: TGTGCCAGCAGCTCGGGGCTAGCGGGAGGGCCTTATGTCTCTGAGCAGTACTTC. Its translation is CASSSGLAGGPYVSEQYF.

This sequence joins TRBV29-1 and TRBJ2-1, with 8 bases matching TRBD2. The CDR3 runs to 13 residues. V shed 4 bases and J 5 bases; nucleotides not matched to a gene: 4. CDR1 and CDR2 from the germline V gene are SQVTM and ANQGSEA. In nucleotides, the CDR3 is TGCAGCGTTGTAGGACTAGCTGACAATGAGCAGTTCTTC. Residues: CSVVGLADNEQFF.

This chain links TRBV7-6 with TRBJ2-7, with D perhaps TRBD1 or TRBD2 (5 bases each). V shed 3 bases and J shed 3 bases, with 9 bases lying between them. The CDR3 has 13 amino acids. Germline CDR1 SGHVS, CDR2 FNYEAQ. The CDR3, as DNA: TGTGCCAGCAGCTTGGGGACGGTCTACGAGCAGTACTTC. Translating gives CASSLGTVYEQYF.

This chain uses TRBV7-9 with TRBJ1-5; D not certain. The germline V gene has CDR1 SEHNR and CDR2 FQNEAQ (reference sequence). This CDR3 contains 16 residues. In DNA form, the CDR3 reads TGTGGAAGATTGAAAGGCTCTGACTATAGCAATCAGCCCCAGCATTTT. It translates to CGRLKGSDYSNQPQHF.

DNA for the CDR3: TGCGCCAGCAGTCCGCTCAGGGGGTCCTCCTACAATGAGCAGTTCTTC. It codes for CASSPLRGSSYNEQFF. This chain joins TRBV10-1 and TRBJ2-1; TRBD1 matches 7 bases. CDR3 size: 16 residues. Germline CDR1 reads WNHNN; CDR2 reads SYGVQD (reference sequence). J was trimmed by 0 bases and V by 5 bases; bases with no gene match: 7.

V and J are TRBV9 and TRBJ2-5, with TRBD1 matching over 10 bases. From germline, CDR1 is SGDLS and CDR2 YYNGEE. The J segment lost 5 bases and the V segment lost 0 bases, leaving 4 bases of the junction unmatched. This CDR3 is 15 amino acids long. The CDR3, as DNA: TGTGCCAGCAGCGTAGCGACAGGGGGCTGGGAGACCCAGTACTTC. The encoded protein is CASSVATGGWETQYF.

V and J are TRBV27 and TRBJ2-2; 12 bases map to TRBD1. Germline V gene data show CDR1 as MNHEY and CDR2 as SMNVEV (reference sequence). The CDR3 loop spans 16 amino acids. With V trimmed by 5 bases and J by 7 bases, 8 bases remained unmatched. CDR3 DNA: TGTGCCAGCAGTACGTTCGGGACAGGGGGCTTCGGGGAGCTGTTTTTT. As protein: CASSTFGTGGFGELFF.

The chain combines TRBV6-6 with TRBJ1-5; no definite D call. V was clipped by 4 bases and J by 5 bases, with 12 bases between them. This CDR3 comprises 14 residues. Germline loops: CDR1 MNHNY, CDR2 SVGAGI (reference sequence). In DNA form, the CDR3 reads TGTGCCAGCAGTTCCCGGAGTCCTTATCAGCCCCAGCATTTT. It is translated as CASSSRSPYQPQHF.

This chain connects TRBV19 to TRBJ1-2; tentatively, D is TRBD1 (6 bases). V was cut by 4 bases and J by 4 bases, with 22 bases left in between. The CDR3 runs 17 residues. Germline lookup yields CDR1 LNHDA and CDR2 SQIVND (reference sequence). The CDR3 DNA sequence: TGTGCCAGTAGTACTTCGTTACAGGGAAGGGCGATCTATGGCTACACCTTC. It encodes CASSTSLQGRAIYGYTF.

This sequence joins TRBV18 and TRBJ1-1; possibly TRBD1 for D (6 bases). The CDR3 is 13 amino acids. Trimming took off 3 bases at V and 7 bases at J, with 12 bases between the two ends. The germline V gene encodes CDR1 KGHSH and CDR2 LQKENI. DNA of the CDR3: TGTGCCAGCTCACCCTTGGACAGACTTGAAGCTTTCTTT. It codes for CASSPLDRLEAFF.

In DNA, the CDR3 is TGTGCCAGCAGCGTAGTTGGAGGGGGACTGCAGACCGGGGAGCTGTTTTTT. Protein: CASSVVGGGLQTGELFF. The rearrangement uses TRBV9 and TRBJ2-2; D may be TRBD1 or TRBD2 (6 bases each). The CDR3 is 17 residues long. Germline V gene data show CDR1 as SGDLS and CDR2 as YYNGEE. Trimming left V 0 bases short and J 5 bases short, with 17 bases between.

The CDR3 nucleotides are TGTGCCAGCAGCTTCGATGAGCAGTTCTTC. It yields the protein CASSFDEQFF. The rearrangement uses TRBV7-9 and TRBJ2-1, with D uncertain. Deletions cut 3 bases from V and 8 bases from J, with 2 bases between. The CDR3 extends over 10 amino acids. The germline gives CDR1 SEHNR, CDR2 FQNEAQ (reference sequence).

This chain connects TRBV4-3 to TRBJ2-2; tentatively, D is TRBD1 (6 bases). This CDR3 is built from 16 residues. Germline V gene data show CDR1 as LGHNA and CDR2 as YSLEER. V lost 5 bases and J lost 3, with 16 bases in between. The CDR3 region is CASSGTGWADTGELFF. The CDR3 DNA sequence: TGCGCCAGCAGCGGAACAGGGTGGGCGGACACCGGGGAGCTGTTTTTT.